This T cell receptor (beta chain) was documented in a study of T cell responses to AZD1222 COVID-19 vaccine. Study in general: The study pooled second doses at about 4 or about 12 weeks.

The CDR3 consists of 14 residues. The V and J ends lost 3 bases and 1 base respectively, with 8 bases between them. CDR1 is KGHSH and CDR2 is LQKENI in the germline V gene. The study's findings and limits: Two AZD1222 administrations were followed by greater Spike-specific TCR breadth and depth. Donors skewed white British and female; clonal diversity was possibly underestimated. Reportedly, close to half of spike-specific TCRs are directed against unmutated variant regions.

Here immunoSEQ multiplex PCR was the method, and the copy in TCRdb shows in-frame clones only, minus some. The table lists roughly 100,000 clones, 85% to 90% of them singletons. The count of this clone is one. Its antigen remains unknown. The chain couples TRBV18 to TRBJ2-3; D possibly corresponds to TRBD2 (5 bases). The origin of this receptor is an adult in good health. Sequencing was performed on peripheral blood, taken on day 0 of AZD1222 vaccination. CDR3 sequence reads: CASSPRTRTDTQYF. Here the CDR3 DNA reads TGTGCCAGCTCACCTCGGACTCGCACAGATACGCAGTATTTT.